This TCR beta chain was captured by sequencing in a study of blood T cell repertoires in COVID-19. Germline values: CDR1 SGHAT, CDR2 FQNNGV. V dropped 1 base and J dropped 1 base, with 10 bases sitting between them. The CDR3 contains 16 residues. Here immunoSEQ multiplex PCR was the method, and the copy in TCRdb shows in-frame clones only, minus some. The table lists about 400,000 clones, 80% to 90% of them singletons. The chain uses TRBV11-2 and TRBJ2-2; D remains ambiguous. Sequenced input: PBMCs or T cells enriched from blood (not recorded which). This TCR was recovered from a woman aged 45-65 years who had recovered from COVID-19. The DNA of the CDR3 is TGTGCCAGCAGCTTAGTTGGTTACAGGAACACCGGGGAGCTGTTTTTT. As protein: CASSLVGYRNTGELFF.